The entry that follows covers one T cell receptor (beta chain) sequence. The clone's antigen remains unknown. No base qualities exist here, and no much larger clone lies one base off it. Reading from cysteine to phenylalanine, the CDR3 counts 16 amino acids. Just CDR3 DNA is preserved here, 48 bases in frame from base 1. CDR1 and CDR2, per the germline V gene, are MGHDK and SYGVNS. Trimming removed 4 bases from V and 0 bases from J; the gene matches leave 5 bases unexplained. Profiling of TCR beta VDJ combinations and CDR3 sequences used genomic DNA as the template. An Illumina HiSeq 2000 was used for TCR repertoire sequencing. From the authors' description of their analysis: TRBV/TRBJ rearrangement plots, CDR3 size and DJ length profiles, and Simpson's diversity index were used to assess repertoires. Whichever DNA sequence was most abundant in the deep sequencing data was defined as the immunodominant clone. CDR3 amino acid sequences were checked for sharing across subjects and were also compared against the VDJdb database and published repertoires. TCRdb's own reprocessing of the public reads used fastp at Q25 and MiXCR and kept productive beta chains. A single entry per CDR3 protein holds the most common genes and DNA from its merged rows. The V and J calls and clone size come from TCRdb's table, not from the authors' own analysis. The sample table shows about 70,000 distinct CDR3 sequences, and approximately 54% are seen once. About 8% of the sample lies in the top ten.

The data stem from a study of CD8+CD57+ T cells in acquired aplastic anemia (dated by TCRdb to the late 2010s). About the study as a whole: DNA extracted from sorted CD4+ and CD8+ cells had a mean of about 3.2 ug, with a range of 0.2 to 27.4 ug. Mean read counts for healthy donor samples were about 10 million for CD4+ cells and 11.0 million for CD8+ cells.

Paper-wide results and their limitations: CD8+ Simpson's diversity did not differ significantly between patients and healthy controls (P=0.060). Roughly 29 CD8+ CDR3 sequences were shared between patients and controls but appeared highly expressed in patients and within their immunodominant clones.

The study deep-sequenced TCR repertoires of sorted CD4+ and CD8+ blood T cells from severe aplastic anemia patients and healthy subjects. Ficoll-Paque density gradient centrifugation was used to isolate peripheral blood mononuclear cells. CD4+ and CD8+ T cells were sorted by FACS or magnetic beads before DNA extraction. Recombination linked TRBV25-1 to TRBJ1-4; 7 junctional bases match TRBD1. What was sequenced was sorted CD4+, CD8+, or CD8+CD57+ T cells (not recorded which) from PBMCs. This receptor was obtained from a human donor in good health, serving as a control. Here the CDR3 is given as CASSGGDRATNEKLFF. The DNA sequence follows: TGTGCCAGCAGTGGAGGGGACAGAGCAACTAATGAAAAACTGTTTTTT.